The entry below gives a single TCR beta chain sequence along with its context. In the original workflow: From reference gene primer amplification, estimates of nucleated cell counts were derived. Assay: immunoSEQ multiplex PCR; the TCRdb copy retains only in-frame clones and omits some. V, J and clone size were drawn from that table, and D and trimming were deduced from the DNA. Among about 140,000 clones listed, roughly 84% were seen once. This entry belongs to a study of blood T cell repertoires in COVID-19. As for the study in general: The analysed material was cDNA or gDNA that came from T cells, B-cell-depleted T cells, or PBMCs.

The germline V gene has CDR1 MNHEY and CDR2 SVGAGI. This CDR3 spans 15 amino acids. After removal of 0 bases from V and 3 bases from J, the junction contained 2 bases not matched to a gene. The source material was peripheral blood. The sequence was collected from a man under 40 with COVID-19, enrolled during active disease. The chain has TRBV6-5 and TRBJ2-7; 10 bases line up with TRBD2. CDR3 coding DNA: TGTGCCAGCAGTTACTCGGTAGCGGGAGGCTACGAGCAGTACTTC. Its protein product is CASSYSVAGGYEQYF.